Below, 14 T cell receptor beta chains from the same sample are listed, as sequenced in a study of cytomegalovirus exposure and HLA in healthy donors. Using immunoSEQ multiplex PCR, the repertoire was profiled, and TCRdb retains in-frame clones only, with some absent. The sample consists of roughly 180,000 clones, about 89% of them appearing once. The material sequenced was PBMCs. Receptors originate from a man aged 30 to 39 in good health and CMV-seropositive.

This chain links TRBV19 with TRBJ1-1; TRBD1 is a possible D gene (6 bases). This CDR3 is 14 amino acids long. Trimming cost V 9 bases and J 4 bases, with 18 bases left between them. CDR1 and CDR2 (germline): LNHDA, SQIVND (reference sequence). The CDR3 protein is CASKQGPGSTEAFF. CDR3 DNA: TGTGCCAGCAAGCAGGGGCCGGGGAGCACTGAAGCTTTCTTT.

Many counts were recorded for this clone. The J gene is TRBJ2-2, the V gene TRBV27, with TRBD1 matching 7 bases. Germline CDR1 MNHEY, CDR2 SMNVEV (reference sequence). The V gene end was trimmed by 7 bases and the J gene end by 1 base; junction bases not matched to a gene: 9. This CDR3 has 16 residues. CDR3 in amino acids: CASTLRDSWNTGELFF. CDR3 nucleotide sequence: TGTGCCAGCACTCTCAGGGACAGCTGGAACACCGGGGAGCTGTTTTTT.

The rearrangement joins TRBV7-9 to TRBJ1-5, with TRBD1 identical over 8 bases. Germline CDR1 SEHNR, CDR2 FQNEAQ (reference sequence). V was clipped by 5 bases and J by 3 bases; unmatched bases: 3. The CDR3 is 14 amino acids. CDR3: CASSGQGYNQPQHF. The DNA of the CDR3 is TGTGCCAGCAGCGGACAGGGCTACAATCAGCCCCAGCATTTT.

The chain is built from TRBV11-2 and TRBJ1-1, with TRBD1 matching 9 bases. This CDR3 has 15 residues. Looked up from germline, CDR1 is SGHAT and CDR2 is FQNNGV. The ends lost 1 base at V and 3 bases at J; junction bases unmatched: 3. Written as DNA, the CDR3 is TGTGCCAGCAGCTTAGCCGGACAGGGGCACACTGAAGCTTTCTTT. Amino acids: CASSLAGQGHTEAFF.

The chain has TRBV4-1 and TRBJ1-4, with D perhaps TRBD1 (6 bases). CDR3 length: 15 residues. Per the germline V gene, CDR1 is MGHRA and CDR2 is YSYEKL. V shed 5 bases and J shed 5 bases, with 15 bases lying between them. CDR3 in DNA: TGCGCCAGCAGCTCAACAGGGATGGGGAATGAAAAACTGTTTTTT. Translation gives CASSSTGMGNEKLFF.

The chain is built from TRBV27 and TRBJ2-1; D is undetermined. This CDR3 spans 13 amino acids. The germline gives CDR1 MNHEY, CDR2 SMNVEV (reference sequence). Trimming pared 2 bases from V and 6 bases from J, leaving 8 bases between. The CDR3 DNA follows: TGTGCCAGCAGTTTACCGCAACTCAATGAGCAGTTCTTC. Translating gives CASSLPQLNEQFF.

The chain uses TRBV6-1 and TRBJ2-1; 8 nucleotides align to TRBD1. The CDR3 runs to 17 residues. Germline V gene sequence: CDR1 MNHNS, CDR2 SASEGT. V dropped 4 bases and J dropped 4; count of bases not matched to a gene: 12. As DNA, the CDR3 is TGTGCCAGCAGTGCCCGAGGGGCAGGGGGCGCGTACAATGAGCAGTTCTTC. Protein product: CASSARGAGGAYNEQFF.

The chain joins TRBV27 to TRBJ1-6; tentative D call: TRBD1 (5 bases). Germline assignment: CDR1 MNHEY and CDR2 SMNVEV (reference sequence). Trimming removed 5 bases at V and 14 bases at J, with 22 bases between. CDR3 length: 15 residues. CDR3 residues: CASSETYGGVASLHF. CDR3 nucleotides: TGTGCCAGCAGTGAAACATACGGGGGGGTAGCGTCCCTCCACTTT.

The chain is built from TRBV11-2 and TRBJ1-1; D ambiguous. Germline V gives CDR1 SGHAT, CDR2 FQNNGV. There are 12 residues in the CDR3. The ends were cut back, 8 bases at V and 0 bases at J, with 7 bases in the middle. The CDR3 region has the DNA TGTGCCAGCGGGGAATTGAACACTGAAGCTTTCTTT. This translates into CASGELNTEAFF.

The chain couples TRBV18 to TRBJ2-1; D remains unclear. The CDR3 extends over 16 amino acids. Germline assignment: CDR1 KGHSH and CDR2 LQKENI. Trimming took 4 bases from V and 8 from J, leaving 21 bases between them. The CDR3 DNA is TGTGCCAGCTCACGGGCCGAGAGACTCCAATCCTATGAGCAGTTCTTC. This gives the protein CASSRAERLQSYEQFF.

The table lists this clone with a count of one. The rearrangement links TRBV29-1 to TRBJ2-5, with D perhaps TRBD2 (6 bases). The CDR3 covers 13 residues. Germline assignment: CDR1 SQVTM and CDR2 ANQGSEA. The V end was cut by 5 bases, the J end by 5 bases, with 15 bases between. The CDR3, as DNA: TGCAGCGTTTGGGTTCGGGACTTGGAGACCCAGTACTTC. Protein: CSVWVRDLETQYF.

This chain joins TRBV6-6 and TRBJ1-5; no definite D call. Trimming removed 7 bases at V and 7 bases at J, with 14 bases between. The CDR3 runs 13 residues. Germline V lookup: CDR1 MNHNY, CDR2 SVGAGI (reference sequence). The CDR3 bases are TGTGCCAGCACCTATGGGCTTTCCCAGCCCCAGCATTTT. Amino acid sequence: CASTYGLSQPQHF.

The V gene is TRBV27, the J gene TRBJ1-5, with a weak D call TRBD1 (6 bases). Germline V gives CDR1 MNHEY, CDR2 SMNVEV (reference sequence). Trimming took off 4 bases at V and 4 bases at J, with 11 bases between the two ends. The CDR3 is 14 amino acids. The CDR3 bases are TGTGCCAGCAGTTCCGGGGGCCCGAATCAGCCCCAGCATTTT. Residues: CASSSGGPNQPQHF.

This chain uses TRBV5-1 with TRBJ2-2, with TRBD2 matching 8 bases. The CDR3 contains 15 residues. Germline assignment: CDR1 SGHRS and CDR2 YFSETQ. The V gene end was trimmed by 4 bases and the J gene end by 1 base; junction bases not matched to a gene: 3. Written as DNA, the CDR3 is TGCGCCAGCAGCCTCGGGGGGGTGAACACCGGGGAGCTGTTTTTT. It is translated as CASSLGGVNTGELFF.